The 29 T cell receptor beta chains below were found in one sample sequenced in a study of lymphopenia after photon versus proton radiotherapy. This table comes from immunoSEQ multiplex PCR, and its TCRdb copy is limited to in-frame clones, with some not included. The sample holds 150,000 to 200,000 clones, less than 90% seen once. The sample in question was peripheral blood, obtained from a patient treated with photon-based radiotherapy. The receptor set was obtained from a man aged 45-60 years with gastric cancer.

The gene calls are TRBV6-1 and TRBJ2-3, with TRBD2 identical over 7 bases. This CDR3 has 13 amino acids. With V trimmed by 6 bases and J by 3 bases, 3 bases remained unmatched. The germline V gene has CDR1 MNHNS and CDR2 SASEGT. The CDR3 loop is CASRRTRTDTQYF. The CDR3 region has the DNA TGTGCCAGCAGGAGGACTAGGACAGATACGCAGTATTTT.

The chain has TRBV6-6 and TRBJ2-7; D not resolved. V lost 4 bases, J lost 6 bases, and 10 bases lay in between. The germline V gene has CDR1 MNHNY and CDR2 SVGAGI (reference sequence). The CDR3 totals 12 residues. This CDR3 is CASSSRSGEQYF. For the CDR3, the DNA is TGTGCCAGCAGTTCAAGGTCGGGCGAGCAGTACTTC.

V and J are TRBV7-9 and TRBJ2-7; D unresolved. The CDR3 has 13 residues. CDR1 and CDR2 (germline): SEHNR, FQNEAQ (reference sequence). Deletions cut 0 bases from V and 5 bases from J, with 8 bases between. The DNA of the CDR3 is TGTGCCAGCAGCTTAGCGTGGCAGGACGAGCAGTACTTC. This gives the protein CASSLAWQDEQYF. Using reference TRBV7-9 and TRBJ2-7 for the parts outside the CDR3, the full variable domain is DTGVSQNPRHKITKRGQNVTFRCDPISEHNRLYWYRQTLGQGPEFLTYFQNEAQLEKSRLLSDRFSAERPKGSFSTLEIQRTEQGDSAMYLCASSLAWQDEQYFGPGTRLTVT.

The genes are TRBV5-1 and TRBJ1-3; D gene unclear. CDR3 length: 16 residues. From germline, CDR1 is SGHRS and CDR2 YFSETQ. Trimming took off 0 bases at V and 3 bases at J, with 13 bases between the two ends. DNA of the CDR3: TGCGCCAGCAGCTTGGTAGACGGCGGTGGTGGAAACACCATATATTTT. It translates to CASSLVDGGGGNTIYF.

The chain is built from TRBV9 and TRBJ2-1; 11 nucleotides match TRBD2. Per the germline V gene, CDR1 is SGDLS and CDR2 is YYNGEE. The ends lost 3 bases at V and 5 bases at J; junction bases unmatched: 7. The CDR3 length is 16 residues. The CDR3 nucleotides are TGTGCCAGCAGCGCCACGACTAGCGGGACGGACAATGAGCAGTTCTTC. Protein product: CASSATTSGTDNEQFF.

V is TRBV14 and J is TRBJ1-1, with TRBD1 matching over 9 bases. Germline CDR1 SGHDN, CDR2 FVKESK. CDR3 length: 16 amino acids. V gave up 4 bases and J gave up 1 base; unmatched junction bases: 7. The CDR3 loop reads CASSRFRTGENTEAFF. DNA for the CDR3: TGTGCCAGCAGCCGCTTCCGGACAGGGGAGAACACTGAAGCTTTCTTT.

As DNA, the CDR3 is TGTGCCAGCAGTGGGGTCGATGAGCAGTTCTTC. Protein: CASSGVDEQFF. This chain joins TRBV7-9 and TRBJ2-1; no reliable D call. V was clipped by 6 bases and J by 8 bases, with 8 bases between them. The CDR3 covers 11 residues. The germline CDR1 and CDR2 sequences are SEHNR and FQNEAQ (reference sequence).

This chain links TRBV5-4 with TRBJ2-3; no definite D call. V lost 3 bases, J lost 2 bases, and 7 bases lay in between. CDR3 length equals 13 residues. The V gene's germline CDR1 is SGHNT and CDR2 YYREEE (reference sequence). The CDR3 is CASSSWYTDTQYF. The CDR3 DNA follows: TGTGCCAGCAGCTCTTGGTACACAGATACGCAGTATTTT.

The chain links TRBV5-1 to TRBJ1-1, with D perhaps matching TRBD1 (6 bases). The CDR3 loop spans 15 amino acids. V lost 4 bases and J 0 bases, leaving 13 bases between the germline ends. Germline lookup yields CDR1 SGHRS and CDR2 YFSETQ. CDR3: CASSGGGQLNTEAFF. The CDR3 DNA follows: TGCGCCAGCAGCGGCGGAGGACAGCTGAACACTGAAGCTTTCTTT.

This sequence joins TRBV7-9 and TRBJ1-5; 12 nucleotides align to TRBD1. CDR1 is SEHNR and CDR2 is FQNEAQ in the germline V gene (reference sequence). Trimming at V came to 5 bases and at J to 1 base, leaving 6 bases not matched to a gene. This CDR3 has 17 residues. CDR3 sequence (DNA): TGTGCCAGCAGCAGGGGGACAGGGGGCCGCAGCAATCAGCCCCAGCATTTT. Translating it yields CASSRGTGGRSNQPQHF.

This sequence joins TRBV2 and TRBJ2-2; maybe TRBD2 (6 bases). V shed 2 bases and J shed 7 bases, with 14 bases lying between them. The CDR3 runs to 15 residues. CDR1 SNHLY and CDR2 FYNNEI come from the germline V gene. The CDR3 sequence is CASSESTRYSGELFF. DNA of the CDR3: TGTGCCAGCAGTGAATCGACTAGATATAGCGGGGAGCTGTTTTTT.

The gene calls are TRBV28 and TRBJ2-2, with 8 bases lining up with TRBD1. The length of the CDR3 is 15 residues. The V gene end was trimmed by 8 bases and the J gene end by 2 bases; junction bases not matched to a gene: 7. Looked up from germline, CDR1 is MDHEN and CDR2 is SYDVKM. The DNA for the CDR3 is TGTGCCAGCCTCTCCAGGGGGCAAAACACCGGGGAGCTGTTTTTT. Protein: CASLSRGQNTGELFF.

The chain couples TRBV13 to TRBJ2-2; 7 bases map to TRBD2. V was clipped by 2 bases and J by 1 base; unmatched bases: 1. The CDR3 is 15 amino acids. CDR1 is PRHDT and CDR2 is FYEKMQ in the germline V gene (reference sequence). As DNA, the CDR3 is TGTGCCAGCAGCTTAAGCGGGGTGAACACCGGGGAGCTGTTTTTT. The encoded protein is CASSLSGVNTGELFF.

The chain couples TRBV6-6 to TRBJ2-7; 8 nucleotides match TRBD1. The CDR3 loop spans 14 amino acids. The V and J ends lost 6 bases and 2 bases, in that order; junction bases with no gene match: 6. From germline, CDR1 is MNHNY and CDR2 SVGAGI (reference sequence). The CDR3 DNA sequence: TGTGCCAGCAGCCGCCGACAGGGGACCTACGAGCAGTACTTC. Translation: CASSRRQGTYEQYF.

CDR3 nucleotides: TGCGCCAGCAGCCTTATGACAGGGGTAGGCCAGCCCCAGCATTTT. The encoded protein is CASSLMTGVGQPQHF. The chain recombines TRBV5-1 with TRBJ1-5, with 8 bases matching TRBD1. Losses at the gene ends were 4 bases for V and 7 bases for J; bases not matched to a gene: 10. The CDR3 contains 15 residues. In germline, CDR1 is SGHRS, CDR2 YFSETQ.

J is TRBJ2-4 and V is TRBV11-2; 9 bases are shared with TRBD2. Germline assignment: CDR1 SGHAT and CDR2 FQNNGV. V was pared by 4 bases and J by 0 bases, with 7 bases of the junction left unmatched. CDR3 length: 17 residues. In DNA form, the CDR3 reads TGTGCCAGCAGCTCAACTGGGACTAGCCTAGCCAAAAACATTCAGTACTTC. It codes for CASSSTGTSLAKNIQYF.

The chain recombines TRBV7-2 with TRBJ1-5, with 11 bases that match TRBD1. The V gene end was trimmed by 6 bases and the J gene end by 3 bases; junction bases not matched to a gene: 7. The germline V gene encodes CDR1 SGHTA and CDR2 FQGNSA. There are 16 residues in the CDR3. CDR3 protein: CASSRTGGSPNQPQHF. DNA for the CDR3: TGTGCCAGCAGTCGGACAGGGGGCTCTCCCAATCAGCCCCAGCATTTT.

The J gene is TRBJ1-1, the V gene TRBV29-1, with 7 bases identical to TRBD1. This CDR3 has 13 amino acids. Germline loops: CDR1 SQVTM, CDR2 ANQGSEA. Trimming removed 8 bases from V and 4 bases from J; junction bases left unmatched: 10. Written as DNA, the CDR3 is TGCAGCTCACTGACAGGGAGGAGCACTGAAGCTTTCTTT. Translation gives CSSLTGRSTEAFF.

This chain connects TRBV4-1 to TRBJ2-7; 16 nucleotides agree with TRBD2. Germline loops: CDR1 MGHRA, CDR2 YSYEKL. V shed 4 bases, J shed 5 bases, and the junction held 14 bases outside the gene matches. CDR3 length equals 19 residues. CDR3 in DNA: TGCGCCAGCAGCCCAGAGGGACTAGCGGGAGGGAGAAAATCCCACGAGCAGTACTTC. Translated: CASSPEGLAGGRKSHEQYF.

This sequence joins TRBV2 and TRBJ1-1; TRBD1 is a possible D gene (6 bases). Per germline, CDR1 SNHLY and CDR2 FYNNEI. This CDR3 has 12 residues. Trimming removed 11 bases at V and 1 base at J, with 11 bases between. CDR3 protein: CAGKDRNTEAFF. CDR3 in DNA: TGTGCCGGTAAGGACAGGAACACTGAAGCTTTCTTT.

This chain joins TRBV19 and TRBJ2-6, with 9 bases identical to TRBD1. The CDR3 has 17 amino acids. V trimming: 3 bases; J trimming: 3 bases; junction bases outside the gene matches: 6. In germline, CDR1 is LNHDA, CDR2 SQIVND (reference sequence). CDR3 residues: CASSIRTGESGANVLTF. Written as DNA, the CDR3 is TGTGCCAGTAGTATCCGGACAGGGGAGAGTGGGGCCAACGTCCTGACTTTC. Variable domain in full (rest from reference TRBV19 and TRBJ2-6): DGGITQSPKYLFRKEGQNVTLSCEQNLNHDAMYWYRQDPGQGLRLIYYSQIVNDFQKGDIAEGYSVSREKKESFPLTVTSAQKNPTAFYLCASSIRTGESGANVLTFGAGSRLTVL.

CDR3 DNA sequence: TGTGCCAGCAGTGACAGACCCTCTGGGGCCAACGTCCTGACTTTC. This encodes CASSDRPSGANVLTF. This rearrangement joins TRBV6-1 to TRBJ2-6; no clear D gene. The CDR3 contains 15 residues. The V gene's germline CDR1 is MNHNS and CDR2 SASEGT. With 3 bases removed from V and 0 bases from J, the gap between germline ends came to 6 bases.

In its sample, this clone was seen a few times. The CDR3 loop reads CASSLEFENSEQYF. In DNA, the CDR3 is TGTGCCAGCAGCTTAGAATTTGAAAACTCCGAGCAGTACTTC. This chain joins TRBV7-9 and TRBJ2-7; D not certain. The CDR3 covers 14 residues. The germline V gene has CDR1 SEHNR and CDR2 FQNEAQ (reference sequence). V gave up 1 base and J gave up 6 bases, with 13 bases separating them.

This chain connects TRBV4-3 to TRBJ2-1; D is unresolved. Trimming shortened V by 0 bases and J by 3 bases, and 15 bases separated the two germline ends. CDR1 and CDR2 (germline): LGHNA, YSLEER. CDR3 size: 17 residues. The CDR3 sequence: CASSQEAYQPLYNEQFF. The CDR3 DNA is TGCGCCAGCAGCCAAGAGGCCTATCAGCCCCTCTACAATGAGCAGTTCTTC.

This clone was recorded only once. The V and J genes are TRBV7-2 and TRBJ1-2; D perhaps matches TRBD1 (5 bases). The V gene's germline CDR1 is SGHTA and CDR2 FQGNSA. The CDR3 runs 15 residues. Trimming took 5 bases from V and 3 from J, leaving 16 bases between them. CDR3 coding DNA: TGTGCCAGCAGCCCTCTTGGGCAGGGAGACTATGGCTACACCTTC. This gives the protein CASSPLGQGDYGYTF. The full variable domain, with the rest looked up from reference TRBV7-2 and TRBJ1-2, is GAGVSQSPSNKVTEKGKDVELRCDPISGHTALYWYRQSLGQGLEFLIYFQGNSAPDKSGLPSDRFSAERTGGSVSTLTIQRTQQEDSAVYLCASSPLGQGDYGYTFGSGTRLTVV.

CDR3: CASSDLKSWVGVNEQFF. Written as DNA, the CDR3 is TGTGCCAGCAGTGATCTTAAATCTTGGGTGGGCGTCAATGAGCAGTTCTTC. V is TRBV6-1 and J is TRBJ2-1; D is unresolved. V was clipped by 3 bases and J by 6 bases, with 21 bases between them. Germline CDR1 is MNHNS and CDR2 is SASEGT. The CDR3 contains 17 residues.

The chain recombines TRBV27 with TRBJ2-2; D uncertain. Deletions cut 6 bases from V and 5 bases from J, with 10 bases between. CDR1 is MNHEY and CDR2 is SMNVEV in the germline V gene (reference sequence). CDR3 length: 13 residues. CDR3 in amino acids: CASRSFGTGELFF. The CDR3 nucleotides are TGTGCCAGCAGGTCCTTCGGGACCGGGGAGCTGTTTTTT.

The chain combines TRBV7-9 with TRBJ2-3; D not certain. V was pared by 2 bases and J by 0 bases, with 18 bases between. The CDR3 is 18 amino acids. Germline V gene data show CDR1 as SEHNR and CDR2 as FQNEAQ (reference sequence). CDR3: CASSLRWAASLSTDTQYF. The CDR3 nucleotides read TGTGCCAGCAGCTTAAGGTGGGCGGCCTCGTTAAGCACAGATACGCAGTATTTT.

This chain joins TRBV13 and TRBJ1-2; D call uncertain. Trimming shortened V by 10 bases and J by 3 bases, and 21 bases separated the two germline ends. Germline V lookup: CDR1 PRHDT, CDR2 FYEKMQ (reference sequence). This CDR3 has 15 residues. The CDR3: CANAKWVGEYYGYTF. The CDR3 region has the DNA TGTGCCAACGCAAAATGGGTGGGAGAATACTATGGCTACACCTTC.